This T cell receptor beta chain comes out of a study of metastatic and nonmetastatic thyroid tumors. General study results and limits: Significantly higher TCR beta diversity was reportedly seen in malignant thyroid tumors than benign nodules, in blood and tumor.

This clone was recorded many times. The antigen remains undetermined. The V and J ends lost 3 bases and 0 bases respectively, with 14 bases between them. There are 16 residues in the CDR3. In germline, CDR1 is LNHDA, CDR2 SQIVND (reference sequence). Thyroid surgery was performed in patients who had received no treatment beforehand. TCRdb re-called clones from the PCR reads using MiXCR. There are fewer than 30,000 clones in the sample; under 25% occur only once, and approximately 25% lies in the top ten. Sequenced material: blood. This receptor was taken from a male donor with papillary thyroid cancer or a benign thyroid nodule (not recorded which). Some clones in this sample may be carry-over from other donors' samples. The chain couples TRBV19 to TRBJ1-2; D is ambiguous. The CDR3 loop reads CASSIGREASNYGYTF. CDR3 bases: TGTGCCAGTAGTATTGGGCGCGAGGCATCTAACTATGGCTACACCTTC. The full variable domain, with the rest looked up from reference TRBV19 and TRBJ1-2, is DGGITQSPKYLFRKEGQNVTLSCEQNLNHDAMYWYRQDPGQGLRLIYYSQIVNDFQKGDIAEGYSVSREKKESFPLTVTSAQKNPTAFYLCASSIGREASNYGYTFGSGTRLTVV.